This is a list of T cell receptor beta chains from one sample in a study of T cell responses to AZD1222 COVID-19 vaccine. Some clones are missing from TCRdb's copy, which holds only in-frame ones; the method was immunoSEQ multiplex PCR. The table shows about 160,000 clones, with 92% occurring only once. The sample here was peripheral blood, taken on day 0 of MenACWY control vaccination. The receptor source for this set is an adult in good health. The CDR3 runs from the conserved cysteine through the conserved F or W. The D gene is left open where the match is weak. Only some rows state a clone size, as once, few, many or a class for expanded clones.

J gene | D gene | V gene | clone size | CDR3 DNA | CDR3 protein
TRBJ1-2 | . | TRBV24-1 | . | TGTGCCACCAGCATATCGGGGGTGGAGGGCTACACCTTC | CATSISGVEGYTF
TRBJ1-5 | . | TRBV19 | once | TGTGCCAGTAGGCAGGACGCCTCCAGCAATCAGCCCCAGCATTTT | CASRQDASSNQPQHF
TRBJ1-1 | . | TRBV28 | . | TGTGCCAGCAGTTTAGCAGGGGACGGCACTGAAGCTTTCTTT | CASSLAGDGTEAFF
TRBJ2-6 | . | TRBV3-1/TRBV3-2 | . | TGTGCCAGCAGCTCCCGGACCCTCTCTGGGGCCAACGTCCTGACTTTC | CASSSRTLSGANVLTF
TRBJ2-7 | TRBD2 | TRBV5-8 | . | TGTGCCAGCAGCTTGGGGCGGGGGACCACCTACGAGCAGTACTTC | CASSLGRGTTYEQYF
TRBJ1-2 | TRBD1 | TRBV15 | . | TGTGCCACCAGCAGAGATTCGACAGGGTTTGGCTACACCTTC | CATSRDSTGFGYTF
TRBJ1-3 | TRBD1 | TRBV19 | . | TGTGCCAGTTGTGACAGGGCGCCCACCATATATTTT | CASCDRAPTIYF
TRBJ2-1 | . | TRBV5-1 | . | TGCGCCAGCAGCTCGGACAGCGGGACTTACAATGAGCAGTTCTTC | CASSSDSGTYNEQFF
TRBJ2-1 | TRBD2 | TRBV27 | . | TGTGCCAGCACTCGAGGACTAGCGGGAGGAGAGCAGTTCTTC | CASTRGLAGGEQFF
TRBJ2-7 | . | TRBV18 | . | TGTGCCAGCTCACCAGGGTCCGAGCAGTACTTC | CASSPGSEQYF
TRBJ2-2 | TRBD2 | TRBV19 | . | TGTGCCAGTAGTCTTCAACCTAGCGGGAGTGAAACCGGGGAGCTGTTTTTT | CASSLQPSGSETGELFF
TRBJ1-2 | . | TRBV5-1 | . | TGCGCCAGCAGCTTTTTTAACCAGGATGGCTACACCTTC | CASSFFNQDGYTF
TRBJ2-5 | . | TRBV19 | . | TGTGCCAGTAGTATGGCAGGGAGTTTGGAGACCCAGTACTTC | CASSMAGSLETQYF
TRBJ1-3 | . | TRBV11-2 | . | TGTGCCAGCAGCCTGTATGGAGGGGGAGGAAACACCATATATTTT | CASSLYGGGGNTIYF
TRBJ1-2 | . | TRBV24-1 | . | TGTGCCACCAGTGACCCGCGTGGGGGCGGTGGCTACACCTTC | CATSDPRGGGGYTF
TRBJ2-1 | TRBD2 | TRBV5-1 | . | TGCGCCAGCAGCTTGGTGCTAGCGGGGAACAATGAGCAGTTCTTC | CASSLVLAGNNEQFF
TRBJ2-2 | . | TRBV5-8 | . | TGTGCCAGCAGCTCGACCGTCCGGAACACCGGGGAGCTGTTTTTT | CASSSTVRNTGELFF
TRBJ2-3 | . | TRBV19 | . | TGTGCCAGTAGTATAGCCCGGCGTGGGGTCGGCACAGATACGCAGTATTTT | CASSIARRGVGTDTQYF
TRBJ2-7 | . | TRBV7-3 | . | TGTGCCAGCAGCCCTGGGGCGAGCTACGAGCAGTACTTC | CASSPGASYEQYF
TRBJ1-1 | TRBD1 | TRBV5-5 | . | TGTGCCAGCAGCCTCAGGACAGGGGGCACCACTGAAGCTTTCTTT | CASSLRTGGTTEAFF
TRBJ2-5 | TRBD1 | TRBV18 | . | TGTGCCAGCTCCCCTCCGACAGGGGTAATAGAGACCCAGTACTTC | CASSPPTGVIETQYF
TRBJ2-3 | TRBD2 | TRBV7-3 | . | TGTGCCAGCAGCTTGGGACTAGCGGGAGCGGATACGCAGTATTTT | CASSLGLAGADTQYF
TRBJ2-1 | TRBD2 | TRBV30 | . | TGTGCCTGGACGCAGGCTAGCGGGAGGCACAATGAGCAGTTCTTC | CAWTQASGRHNEQFF
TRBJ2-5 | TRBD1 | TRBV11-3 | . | TGTGCCAGCAGGCGGACAGGGGGTCGGGAGACCCAGTACTTC | CASRRTGGRETQYF
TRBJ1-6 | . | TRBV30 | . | TGTGCCTGGACGGGCGCTATTGAGGGGGCACCCCTCCACTTT | CAWTGAIEGAPLHF
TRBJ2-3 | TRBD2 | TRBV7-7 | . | TGTGCCAGCAGCGATGTAGCGGGAGGGCCTTCCGATACGCAGTATTTT | CASSDVAGGPSDTQYF
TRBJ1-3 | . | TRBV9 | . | TGTGCCAGCAGCGTAGGTGGGGTTGGAAACACCATATATTTT | CASSVGGVGNTIYF
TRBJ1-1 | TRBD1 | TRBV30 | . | TGTGCCTGGGCGCGGGACAGGGTATCTAGGGAAGCTTTCTTT | CAWARDRVSREAFF
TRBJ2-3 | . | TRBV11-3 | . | TGTGCCAGCAGCCGGGCCCCCGGGGCGGCTAGCACAGATACGCAGTATTTT | CASSRAPGAASTDTQYF
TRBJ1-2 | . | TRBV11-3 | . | TGTGCCAGCAGTATTACCAGAGGGTCCCTCTATGGCTACACCTTC | CASSITRGSLYGYTF
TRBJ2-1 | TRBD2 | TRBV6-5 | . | TGTGCCAGCAGTTACTTGGGACTACCAGGAGGGAATGAGCAGTTCTTC | CASSYLGLPGGNEQFF
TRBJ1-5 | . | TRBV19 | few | TGTGCCAGTAGTTGGACCCGCGGACAGCCCCAGCATTTT | CASSWTRGQPQHF
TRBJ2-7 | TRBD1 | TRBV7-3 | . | TGTGCCAGCAGCTTAATAGGGGGCCCCTACGAGCAGTACTTC | CASSLIGGPYEQYF
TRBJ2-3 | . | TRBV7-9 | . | TGTGCCAGCAGCTTAGGGAGACACCTAAGCACAGATACGCAGTATTTT | CASSLGRHLSTDTQYF
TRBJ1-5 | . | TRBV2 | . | TGTGCCAGCAGTGAAGGGTTTCAGCCCCAGCATTTT | CASSEGFQPQHF
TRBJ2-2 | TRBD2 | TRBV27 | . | TGTGCCAGCAGTTTTTACCCCCCGCGGGGGGCGCAGAACACCGGGGAGCTGTTTTTT | CASSFYPPRGAQNTGELFF
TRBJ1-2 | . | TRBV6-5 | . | TGTGCCAGCAAAGGCCCCACAGGGAGGGGCTATGGCTACACCTTC | CASKGPTGRGYGYTF
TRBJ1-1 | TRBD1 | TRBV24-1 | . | TGTGCCACCAGTGATCCGGCCAGGGGGCAGGGGACTGAAGCTTTCTTT | CATSDPARGQGTEAFF
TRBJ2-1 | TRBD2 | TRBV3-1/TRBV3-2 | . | TGTGCCAGCAGCCCCGGACTAGCGGGAGCCCTACCCGAGCAGTTCTTC | CASSPGLAGALPEQFF
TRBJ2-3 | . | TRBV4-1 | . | TGCGCCAGCGCCGGGGGGCCAGATACGCAGTATTTT | CASAGGPDTQYF
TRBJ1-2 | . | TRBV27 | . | TGTGCCAGCAGTTTATCATTCGGCGGGACCGGGTTGATGGGCTACACCTTC | CASSLSFGGTGLMGYTF
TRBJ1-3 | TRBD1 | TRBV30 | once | TGTGCCTGGAGTAGTAGGACAGGCTCTGGAAACACCATATATTTT | CAWSSRTGSGNTIYF
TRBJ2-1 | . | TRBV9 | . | TGTGCCAGCAGCGTAGGGGGGGCGGTCTCCTACAATGAGCAGTTCTTC | CASSVGGAVSYNEQFF
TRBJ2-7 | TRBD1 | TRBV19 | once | TGTGCCAGTAGTATAGACAGGGGGCGGCACGAGCAGTACTTC | CASSIDRGRHEQYF
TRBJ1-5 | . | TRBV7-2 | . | TGTGCCAGCAGCTTAGTTGGCGAGAATCAGCCCCAGCATTTT | CASSLVGENQPQHF
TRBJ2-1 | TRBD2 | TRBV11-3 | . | TGTGCCAGCAGCTCAGGGACTAGCGGGTACAATGAGCAGTTCTTC | CASSSGTSGYNEQFF
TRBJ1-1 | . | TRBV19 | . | TGTGCCAGCAGGAGCGGACACCTGAACACTGAAGCTTTCTTT | CASRSGHLNTEAFF